What follows is one T cell receptor beta chain and its context. The antigen it recognizes is unknown. Base qualities are missing; no much larger clone stands one base away. Trimming removed 7 bases from V and 3 bases from J, leaving 14 bases between the germline ends. Including cysteine and phenylalanine, the CDR3 has 14 amino acids. Just CDR3 DNA is preserved here, 42 bases in frame from base 1. CDR1 and CDR2, looked up from the germline V gene, are SGHVS and FNYEAQ. These data originate in a study of T cell changes during pregnancy in multiple sclerosis (dated by TCRdb to about 2019). With regard to the full study: The study looked at changes in the T cell repertoire across pregnancy in women with multiple sclerosis.

The library was made by the immunoSEQ multiplex PCR assay. Drawn from immuneACCESS, this table holds only the in-frame rearrangements with V and J called that TCRdb kept. Clones are partly lost; checked studies trace under half to an unresolved V gene and leave the rest unexplained. The sample contains 28,000 or so clones, roughly 89% of them found a single time. Clones ranked in the top ten supply 0.8% of the sample. This TCR was recovered from a female donor with multiple sclerosis, enrolled in a pregnancy study. This sample comprised CD4+ T cells from peripheral blood mononuclear cells, obtained in the second trimester of pregnancy. The sequence joins TRBV7-6 to TRBJ2-3; the best D guess is TRBD2, with 5 bases matching. The CDR3 in this case is CASTPLSGTDTQYF. The DNA sequence is given as TGTGCCAGCACCCCCTTAAGCGGAACAGATACGCAGTATTTT.